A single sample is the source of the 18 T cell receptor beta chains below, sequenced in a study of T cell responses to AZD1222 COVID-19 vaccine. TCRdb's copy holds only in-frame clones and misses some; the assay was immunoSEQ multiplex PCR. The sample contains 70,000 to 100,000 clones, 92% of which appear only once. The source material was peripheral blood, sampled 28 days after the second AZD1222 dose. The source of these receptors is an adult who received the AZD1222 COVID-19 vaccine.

CDR3 residues: CASSLIVGPSAGELFF. CDR3 DNA sequence: TGTGCCAGCAGCTTAATCGTGGGACCCAGCGCCGGGGAGCTGTTTTTT. This sequence joins TRBV7-6 and TRBJ2-2; either TRBD1 or TRBD2 may fit D (5 bases each). Germline CDR1 and CDR2: SGHVS and FNYEAQ. V gave up 2 bases and J gave up 6 bases, with 16 bases separating them. This CDR3 is built from 16 residues.

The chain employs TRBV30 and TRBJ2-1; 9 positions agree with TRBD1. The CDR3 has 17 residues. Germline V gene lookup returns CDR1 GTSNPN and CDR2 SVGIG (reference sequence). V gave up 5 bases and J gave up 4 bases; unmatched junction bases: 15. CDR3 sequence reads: CAWSPHYGTGPYNEQFF. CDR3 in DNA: TGTGCCTGGTCCCCACATTACGGGACAGGGCCATACAATGAGCAGTTCTTC.

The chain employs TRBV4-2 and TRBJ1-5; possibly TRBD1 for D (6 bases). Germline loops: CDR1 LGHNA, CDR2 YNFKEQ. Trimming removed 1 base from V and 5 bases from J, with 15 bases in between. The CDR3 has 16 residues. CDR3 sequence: CASSQVRGALDQPQHF. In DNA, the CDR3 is TGTGCCAGCAGCCAAGTTCGGGGGGCCCTTGATCAGCCCCAGCATTTT.

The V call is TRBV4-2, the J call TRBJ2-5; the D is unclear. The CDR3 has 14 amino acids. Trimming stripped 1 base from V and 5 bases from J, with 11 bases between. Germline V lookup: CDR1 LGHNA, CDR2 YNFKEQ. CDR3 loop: CASSQGSRWETQYF. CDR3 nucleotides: TGTGCCAGCAGCCAAGGTTCCCGTTGGGAGACCCAGTACTTC.

The CDR3: CASSPTGAIPWSNQPQHF. CDR3 DNA sequence: TGTGCCAGCAGTCCGACAGGGGCCATCCCGTGGAGCAATCAGCCCCAGCATTTT. The rearrangement links TRBV6-6 to TRBJ1-5; 8 bases fit TRBD1. CDR1 and CDR2 (germline): MNHNY, SVGAGI (reference sequence). The CDR3 is made up of 18 amino acids. The trim removed 5 bases at V and 1 base at J, leaving 13 bases unmatched.

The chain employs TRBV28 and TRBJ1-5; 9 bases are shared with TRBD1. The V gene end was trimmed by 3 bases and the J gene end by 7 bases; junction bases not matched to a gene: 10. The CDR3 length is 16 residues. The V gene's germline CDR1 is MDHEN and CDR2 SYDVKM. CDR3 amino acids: CASSLFWGQGRQPQHF. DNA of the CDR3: TGTGCCAGCAGTTTGTTTTGGGGACAGGGCCGACAGCCCCAGCATTTT.

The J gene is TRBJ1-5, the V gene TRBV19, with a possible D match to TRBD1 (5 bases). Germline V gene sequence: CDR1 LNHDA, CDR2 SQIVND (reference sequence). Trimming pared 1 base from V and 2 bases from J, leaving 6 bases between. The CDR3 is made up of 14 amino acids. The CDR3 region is CASSIVQGNQPQHF. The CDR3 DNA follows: TGTGCCAGTAGTATAGTACAGGGCAATCAGCCCCAGCATTTT. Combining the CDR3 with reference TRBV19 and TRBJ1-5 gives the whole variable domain DGGITQSPKYLFRKEGQNVTLSCEQNLNHDAMYWYRQDPGQGLRLIYYSQIVNDFQKGDIAEGYSVSREKKESFPLTVTSAQKNPTAFYLCASSIVQGNQPQHFGDGTRLSIL.

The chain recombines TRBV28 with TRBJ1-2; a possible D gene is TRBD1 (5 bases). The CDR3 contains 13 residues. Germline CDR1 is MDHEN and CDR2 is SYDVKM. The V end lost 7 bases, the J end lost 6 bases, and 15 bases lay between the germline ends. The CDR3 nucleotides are TGTGCCAGCACGGAGGGGAGTTGGAATGGCTACACCTTC. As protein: CASTEGSWNGYTF.

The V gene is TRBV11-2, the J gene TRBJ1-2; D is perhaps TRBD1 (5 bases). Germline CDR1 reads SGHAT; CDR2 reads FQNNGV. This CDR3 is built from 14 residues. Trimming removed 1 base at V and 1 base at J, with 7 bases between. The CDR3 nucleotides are TGTGCCAGCAGCTTAGCCCAGGGTAACTATGGCTACACCTTC. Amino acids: CASSLAQGNYGYTF.

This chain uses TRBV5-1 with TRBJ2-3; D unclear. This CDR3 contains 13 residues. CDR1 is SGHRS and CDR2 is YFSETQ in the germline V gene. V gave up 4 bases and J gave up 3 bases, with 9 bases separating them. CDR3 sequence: CASSRTLTDTQYF. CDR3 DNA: TGCGCCAGCAGCCGGACCTTAACAGATACGCAGTATTTT.

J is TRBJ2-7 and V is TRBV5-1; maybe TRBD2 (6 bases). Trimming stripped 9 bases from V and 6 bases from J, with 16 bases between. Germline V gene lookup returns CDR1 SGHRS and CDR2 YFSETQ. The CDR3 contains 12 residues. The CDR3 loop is CATAGLAGEQYF. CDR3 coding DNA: TGCGCCACCGCGGGACTCGCTGGCGAGCAGTACTTC.

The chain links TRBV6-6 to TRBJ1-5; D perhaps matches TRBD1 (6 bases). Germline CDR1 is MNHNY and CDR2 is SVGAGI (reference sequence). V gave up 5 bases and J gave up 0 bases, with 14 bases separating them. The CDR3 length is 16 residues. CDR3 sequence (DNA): TGTGCCAGCAGTCGATCGACAGGAGATAGCAATCAGCCCCAGCATTTT. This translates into CASSRSTGDSNQPQHF.

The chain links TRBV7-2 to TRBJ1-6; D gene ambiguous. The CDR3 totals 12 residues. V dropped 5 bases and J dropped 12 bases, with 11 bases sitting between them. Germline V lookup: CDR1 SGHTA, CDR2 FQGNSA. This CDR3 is CASSPSSRPLHF. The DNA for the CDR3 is TGTGCCAGCAGCCCTTCATCCCGACCCCTCCACTTT. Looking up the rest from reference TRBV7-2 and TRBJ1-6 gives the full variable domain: GAGVSQSPSNKVTEKGKDVELRCDPISGHTALYWYRQSLGQGLEFLIYFQGNSAPDKSGLPSDRFSAERTGGSVSTLTIQRTQQEDSAVYLCASSPSSRPLHFGNGTRLTVT.

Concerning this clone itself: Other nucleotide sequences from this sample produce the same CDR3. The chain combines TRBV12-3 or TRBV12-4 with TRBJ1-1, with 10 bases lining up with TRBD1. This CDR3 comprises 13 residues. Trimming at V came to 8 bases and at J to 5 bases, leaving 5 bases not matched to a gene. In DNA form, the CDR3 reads TGTGCCAGCGGGACAGGGGAAGGGACTGAAGCTTTCTTT. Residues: CASGTGEGTEAFF.

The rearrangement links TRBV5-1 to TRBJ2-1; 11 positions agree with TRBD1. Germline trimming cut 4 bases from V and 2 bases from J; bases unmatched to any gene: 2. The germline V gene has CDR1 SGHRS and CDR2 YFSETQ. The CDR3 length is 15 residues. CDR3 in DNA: TGCGCCAGCAGCCGGGGACAGGGGGCCTACAATGAGCAGTTCTTC. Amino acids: CASSRGQGAYNEQFF.

Here the CDR3 DNA reads TGTGCCAGCAGTGCCACTGGACAGGGGAACTATGGCTACACCTTC. It yields the protein CASSATGQGNYGYTF. The genes are TRBV25-1 and TRBJ1-2; 9 nucleotides agree with TRBD1. The CDR3 loop spans 15 amino acids. Per the germline V gene, CDR1 is MGHDK and CDR2 is SYGVNS. With 4 bases clipped from V and 2 bases from J, the junction kept 5 bases outside the gene matches.

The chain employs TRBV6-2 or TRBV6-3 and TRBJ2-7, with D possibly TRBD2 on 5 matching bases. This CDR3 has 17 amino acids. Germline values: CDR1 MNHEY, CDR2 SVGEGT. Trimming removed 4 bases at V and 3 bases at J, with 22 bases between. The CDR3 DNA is TGTGCCAGCAGTTTATCCGCCCGGGGAAGTGGGGACTACGAGCAGTACTTC. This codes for CASSLSARGSGDYEQYF.

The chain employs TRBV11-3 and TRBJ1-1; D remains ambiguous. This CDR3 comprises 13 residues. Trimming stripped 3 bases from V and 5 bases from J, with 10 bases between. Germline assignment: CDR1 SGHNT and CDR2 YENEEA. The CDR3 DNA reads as TGTGCCAGCAGCTTCCTATCGTTGACTGAAGCTTTCTTT. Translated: CASSFLSLTEAFF.